A single sample gave rise to the 2 T cell receptor beta chains below, sequenced in a study of blood T cell repertoires in COVID-19. Clones were sequenced by immunoSEQ multiplex PCR, and TCRdb holds only the in-frame ones, with some missing. The profile shows fewer than 60,000 clones, about 77% of them singletons. Sequences were obtained from peripheral blood. The receptor source for this set is a human donor in a cohort sampled during active COVID-19.

The CDR3 nucleotides read TGTGCCAGCAGCTCCACTCGACAGGGCGAGCAGTACTTC. Translated, it gives CASSSTRQGEQYF. The chain is built from TRBV7-2 and TRBJ2-7; TRBD1 agrees at 7 bases. This CDR3 has 13 residues. J gave up 6 bases and V 4 bases, and 6 bases lay outside the gene matches. The germline V gene has CDR1 SGHTA and CDR2 FQGNSA.

This clone was recorded many times. The V and J genes are TRBV7-8 and TRBJ2-7, with D maybe TRBD1 (5 bases). Germline CDR1 is SGHVS and CDR2 is FQNEAQ. CDR3 length: 15 residues. Trimming pared 5 bases from V and 0 bases from J, leaving 14 bases between. This CDR3 reads CASSPIVGLSYEQYF. The CDR3 region has the DNA TGTGCCAGCAGCCCTATTGTGGGGCTCTCCTACGAGCAGTACTTC.